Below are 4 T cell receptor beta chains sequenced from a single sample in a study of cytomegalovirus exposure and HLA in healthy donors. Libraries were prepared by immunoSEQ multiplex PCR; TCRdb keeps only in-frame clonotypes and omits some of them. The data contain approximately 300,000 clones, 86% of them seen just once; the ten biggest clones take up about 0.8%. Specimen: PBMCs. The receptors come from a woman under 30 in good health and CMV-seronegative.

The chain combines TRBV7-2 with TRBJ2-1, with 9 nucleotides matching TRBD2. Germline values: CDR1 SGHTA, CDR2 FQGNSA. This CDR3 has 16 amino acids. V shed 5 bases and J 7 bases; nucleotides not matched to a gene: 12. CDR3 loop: CASSPRTVGLANEQFF. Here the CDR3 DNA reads TGTGCCAGCAGCCCGCGGACGGTGGGACTAGCAAATGAGCAGTTCTTC.

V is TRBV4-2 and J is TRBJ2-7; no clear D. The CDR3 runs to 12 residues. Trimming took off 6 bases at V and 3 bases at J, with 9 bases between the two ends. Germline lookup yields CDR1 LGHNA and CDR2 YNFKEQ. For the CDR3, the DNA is TGTGCCAGCAGTGGAAGGAGCTACGAGCAGTACTTC. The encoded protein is CASSGRSYEQYF.

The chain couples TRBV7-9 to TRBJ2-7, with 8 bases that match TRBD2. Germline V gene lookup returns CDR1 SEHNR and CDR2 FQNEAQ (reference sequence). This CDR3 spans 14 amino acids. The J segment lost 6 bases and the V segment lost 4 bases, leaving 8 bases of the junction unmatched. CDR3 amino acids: CASSSPGLVGEQYF. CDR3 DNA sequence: TGTGCCAGCAGCTCCCCGGGACTAGTTGGCGAGCAGTACTTC. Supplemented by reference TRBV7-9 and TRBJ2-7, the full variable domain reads DTGVSQNPRHKITKRGQNVTFRCDPISEHNRLYWYRQTLGQGPEFLTYFQNEAQLEKSRLLSDRFSAERPKGSFSTLEIQRTEQGDSAMYLCASSSPGLVGEQYFGPGTRLTVT.

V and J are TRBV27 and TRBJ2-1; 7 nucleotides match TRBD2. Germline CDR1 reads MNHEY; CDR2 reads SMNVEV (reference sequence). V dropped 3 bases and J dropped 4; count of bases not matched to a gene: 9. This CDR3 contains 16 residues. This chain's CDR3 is CASSFSAGEEYNEQFF. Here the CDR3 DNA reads TGTGCCAGCAGTTTTTCTGCGGGGGAGGAGTACAATGAGCAGTTCTTC.